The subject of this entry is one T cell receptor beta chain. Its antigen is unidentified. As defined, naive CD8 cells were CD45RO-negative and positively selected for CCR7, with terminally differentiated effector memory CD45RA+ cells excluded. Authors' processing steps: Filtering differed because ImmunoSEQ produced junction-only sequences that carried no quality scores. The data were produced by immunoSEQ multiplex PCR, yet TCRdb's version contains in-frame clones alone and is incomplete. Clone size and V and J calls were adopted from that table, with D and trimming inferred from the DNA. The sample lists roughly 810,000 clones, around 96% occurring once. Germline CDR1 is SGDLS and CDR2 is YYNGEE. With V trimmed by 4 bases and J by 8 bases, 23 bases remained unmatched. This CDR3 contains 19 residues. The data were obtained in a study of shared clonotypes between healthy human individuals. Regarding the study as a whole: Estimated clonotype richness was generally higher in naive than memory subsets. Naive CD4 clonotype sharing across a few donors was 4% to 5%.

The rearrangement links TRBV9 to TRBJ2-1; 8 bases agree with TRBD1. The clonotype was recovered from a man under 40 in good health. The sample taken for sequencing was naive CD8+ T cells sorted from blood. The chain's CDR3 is CASSPRPSPSRQGSYEQFF. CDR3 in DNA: TGTGCCAGCAGCCCAAGACCGTCCCCTTCAAGACAGGGGAGCTATGAGCAGTTCTTC.